Below are 12 T cell receptor beta chains sequenced from a single sample in a study of glioma-infiltrating T cells. Amplification of TCR alpha and beta CDR3 regions from RNA used iRepertoire nested multiplex PCR. Using its own MiXCR run on the multiplex PCR reads, TCRdb lists one record per CDR3 protein. The top ten clones hold roughly 42% of a sample with approximately 12,000 distinct CDR3 sequences, about 25% of them seen once. The sample comprised glioma tissue, nonneoplastic brain tissue, or PBMCs (not recorded which). All receptors derive from a human donor with low-grade glioma or glioblastoma, undergoing nonglioma brain surgery, or in good health (not recorded which).

CDR3 DNA: TGTGCCTGGAGCGGACTGAGGGATGAGCAGTTCTTC. This codes for CAWSGLRDEQFF. This chain uses TRBV30 with TRBJ2-1; tentatively, D is TRBD2 (5 bases). Trimming shortened V by 3 bases and J by 8 bases, and 11 bases separated the two germline ends. The CDR3 extends over 12 amino acids. CDR1 and CDR2 (germline): GTSNPN, SVGIG (reference sequence).

This clonotype was seen at least ten times. The V and J genes are TRBV20-1 and TRBJ2-7; D is possibly TRBD1 (5 bases). This CDR3 is built from 13 residues. V lost 6 bases to trimming and J lost 6 bases, with 18 bases between them. Germline CDR1 and CDR2: DFQATT and SNEGSKA (reference sequence). The CDR3 here is CSAKDLTGREQYF. CDR3 DNA: TGCAGTGCCAAAGACCTAACAGGTCGCGAGCAGTACTTC.

This clonotype showed up many times. The chain carries TRBV4-1 and TRBJ1-1, with 7 bases lining up with TRBD1. The V segment lost 2 bases and the J segment 4 bases; nucleotides outside the gene matches: 1. The CDR3 has 13 amino acids. CDR1 and CDR2 from the germline V gene are MGHRA and YSYEKL. CDR3 loop: CASSQRGLTEAFF. In DNA form, the CDR3 reads TGCGCCAGCAGCCAAAGGGGGCTCACTGAAGCTTTCTTT.

In this sample, this clonotype turned up many times. The gene calls are TRBV28 and TRBJ1-5, with a possible D match to TRBD1 (5 bases). V was pared by 7 bases and J by 9 bases, with 25 bases between. From germline, CDR1 is MDHEN and CDR2 SYDVKM. The CDR3 length is 16 residues. The CDR3 DNA sequence: TGTGCCAGCATCCCTTGGAGTGGGGAGGGGATCAGGCCCCAGCATTTT. This sequence encodes CASIPWSGEGIRPQHF.

This rearrangement joins TRBV19 to TRBJ1-1; D is unresolved. The CDR3 is 12 residues long. V was trimmed by 6 bases and J by 7 bases, leaving 12 bases between them. Germline-derived CDR1 and CDR2 are LNHDA and SQIVND (reference sequence). CDR3 region: CASRGNPNEAFF. The CDR3 DNA sequence: TGTGCCAGTAGGGGGAATCCCAATGAAGCTTTCTTT.

This clonotype is medium-sized in the sample. The rearrangement links TRBV6-2 or TRBV6-3 to TRBJ2-1, with no clear D. The germline gives CDR1 MNHEY, CDR2 SVGEGT. This CDR3 comprises 10 residues. V lost 8 bases to trimming and J lost 15 bases, with 14 bases between them. CDR3 in DNA: TGTGCCAGCCGTACAGCCCAAGGGTTCTTC. This sequence encodes CASRTAQGFF.

Regarding this clonotype: Given a much more abundant clone one base away, this may be a read error. The chain employs TRBV20-1 and TRBJ2-3; tentatively, D is TRBD1 (5 bases). The V and J ends lost 4 bases and 6 bases respectively, with 17 bases between them. Germline CDR1 is DFQATT and CDR2 is SNEGSKA (reference sequence). This CDR3 comprises 14 residues. CDR3 loop: CSAKEPRGMDTQYF. CDR3 in DNA: TGCAGTGCTAAAGAGCCTAGGGGAATGGATACGCAGTATTTT.

About this clonotype itself: This may stem from a read error, because a much larger clone lies one nucleotide away. The rearrangement joins TRBV12-3 or TRBV12-4 to TRBJ2-7; D gene ambiguous. The length of the CDR3 is 15 residues. The CDR3 reads CASSFATGPTYERYF. Written as DNA, the CDR3 is TGTGCCAGCAGTTTCGCGACCGGACCCACCTACGAGCGGTACTTC.

The CDR3: CASSLEGDTGELFF. CDR3 DNA: TGTGCCAGCAGCTTGGAAGGGGACACCGGGGAGCTGTTTTTT. The J gene is TRBJ2-2, the V gene TRBV5-4, with D possibly being TRBD1 (5 bases). V gave up 0 bases and J gave up 3 bases, with 6 bases separating them. Germline assignment: CDR1 SGHNT and CDR2 YYREEE (reference sequence). This CDR3 spans 14 amino acids. Drawing the rest from reference TRBV5-4 and TRBJ2-2, the complete variable domain is ETGVTQSPTHLIKTRGQQVTLRCSSQSGHNTVSWYQQALGQGPQFIFQYYREEENGRGNFPPRFSGLQFPNYSSELNVNALELDDSALYLCASSLEGDTGELFFGEGSRLTVL.

This rearrangement joins TRBV28 to TRBJ2-3; D call uncertain. CDR1 is MDHEN, CDR2 SYDVKM, per germline. This CDR3 has 13 amino acids. V dropped 4 bases and J dropped 2 bases, with 7 bases sitting between them. CDR3 DNA: TGTGCCAGCAGTTCTCCGGCCACAGATACGCAGTATTTT. Protein: CASSSPATDTQYF.

This clonotype ranks as medium-sized. J is TRBJ1-1 and V is TRBV20-1, with 7 bases fitting TRBD1. Germline values: CDR1 DFQATT, CDR2 SNEGSKA (reference sequence). V lost 4 bases to trimming and J lost 5 bases; unmatched junction nucleotides: 19. This CDR3 region has 17 residues. The CDR3 DNA reads as TGCAGTGCTAAAGGTGGACAGGTTCTATCGCGAGGTACTGAAGCTTTCTTT. Translated: CSAKGGQVLSRGTEAFF.

This clonotype was picked up a small number of times. This chain connects TRBV7-9 to TRBJ2-1, with D unresolved. This CDR3 is built from 13 residues. The ends were cut back, 1 base at V and 10 bases at J, with 11 bases in the middle. Germline loops: CDR1 SEHNR, CDR2 FQNEAQ (reference sequence). Here the CDR3 reads CASSLVFFWEQFF. CDR3 sequence (DNA): TGTGCCAGCAGCTTAGTGTTTTTCTGGGAGCAGTTCTTC.